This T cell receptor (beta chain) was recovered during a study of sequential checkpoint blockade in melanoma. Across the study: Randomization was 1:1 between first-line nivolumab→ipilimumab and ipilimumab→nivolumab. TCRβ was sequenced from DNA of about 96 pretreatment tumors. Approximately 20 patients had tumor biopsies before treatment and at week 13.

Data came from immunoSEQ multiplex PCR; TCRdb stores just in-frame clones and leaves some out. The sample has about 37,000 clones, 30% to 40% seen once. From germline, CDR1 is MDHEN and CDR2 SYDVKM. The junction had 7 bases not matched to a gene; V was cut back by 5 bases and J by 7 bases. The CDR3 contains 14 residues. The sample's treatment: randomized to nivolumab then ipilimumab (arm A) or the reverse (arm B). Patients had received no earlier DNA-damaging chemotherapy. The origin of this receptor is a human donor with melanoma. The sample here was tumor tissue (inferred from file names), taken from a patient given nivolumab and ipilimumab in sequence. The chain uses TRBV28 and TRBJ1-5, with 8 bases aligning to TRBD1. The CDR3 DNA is TGTGCCAGCAGTCAAGGACAGGGCGGGCAGCCCCAGCATTTT. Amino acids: CASSQGQGGQPQHF.